The 24 T cell receptor beta chains below come from one sample, sequenced in a study of T-cell memory formation after mild COVID-19. TCRdb processed the 5' RACE reads anew with MiXCR; each CDR3 protein has one entry. This table has 390,000 or so distinct CDR3 sequences, about 17% appearing once. Sequencing input: PBMCs or a T cell subset sorted from them (not recorded which). The source is a man between 18 and 35 years old who had mild COVID-19 (a few samples of this study predate the infection). Cell type and time point are not known.

This clonotype was counted a few times. V is TRBV20-1 and J is TRBJ1-1; D is ambiguous. The germline V gene encodes CDR1 DFQATT and CDR2 SNEGSKA (reference sequence). V shed 6 bases and J shed 0 bases, with 11 bases lying between them. This CDR3 has 13 residues. CDR3 loop: CSALRRMNTEAFF. In nucleotides, the CDR3 is TGCAGTGCCTTGAGGCGCATGAACACTGAAGCTTTCTTT.

This clonotype showed up just once. The rearrangement links TRBV10-3 to TRBJ2-1, with TRBD1 identical over 9 bases. The CDR3 covers 14 residues. Germline lookup yields CDR1 ENHRY and CDR2 SYGVKD. V was pared by 5 bases and J by 9 bases, with 8 bases of the junction left unmatched. Written as DNA, the CDR3 is TGTGCCATCAGTCCGGGACAGGGTGCTGGTGAGCAGTTCTTC. Protein product: CAISPGQGAGEQFF.

This clonotype has only a few counts. The chain joins TRBV20-1 to TRBJ2-4, with a tentative D call TRBD2 (6 bases). The CDR3 loop spans 15 amino acids. The germline V gene encodes CDR1 DFQATT and CDR2 SNEGSKA (reference sequence). The V and J ends lost 5 bases and 2 bases respectively, with 16 bases between them. CDR3 coding DNA: TGCAGTGCTTGGGACTTCCCAGGATCCAAAAACATTCAGTACTTC. Amino acids: CSAWDFPGSKNIQYF.

This clonotype was counted between two and nine times. This rearrangement joins TRBV12-3 or TRBV12-4 to TRBJ2-1; 7 bases are a match to TRBD2. V gave up 3 bases and J gave up 7 bases; unmatched junction bases: 9. CDR3 length equals 15 residues. The CDR3 sequence: CASSFPGRGENEQFF. CDR3 sequence (DNA): TGTGCCAGCAGTTTCCCGGGGAGGGGAGAGAATGAGCAGTTCTTC.

The gene calls are TRBV14 and TRBJ2-2; D perhaps matches TRBD2 (6 bases). This CDR3 has 16 residues. Germline values: CDR1 SGHDN, CDR2 FVKESK. Trimming stripped 8 bases from V and 5 bases from J, with 21 bases between. In nucleotides, the CDR3 is TGTGCCAGCCGGGAGAGCGGGTCTATCGGTACCGGGGAGCTGTTTTTT. As protein: CASRESGSIGTGELFF. Full variable domain (missing parts from reference TRBV14 and TRBJ2-2): EAGVTQFPSHSVIEKGQTVTLRCDPISGHDNLYWYRRVMGKEIKFLLHFVKESKQDESGMPNNRFLAERTGGTYSTLKVQPAELEDSGVYFCASRESGSIGTGELFFGEGSRLTVL.

In nucleotides, the CDR3 is TGTGCCAGCAGCGAGCGGACAGGAAGTCTCCTCCACTTT. Translated: CASSERTGSLLHF. This sequence joins TRBV5-4 and TRBJ1-6, with 7 bases aligning to TRBD1. CDR1 and CDR2 from the germline V gene are SGHNT and YYREEE (reference sequence). Trimming removed 4 bases from V and 15 bases from J; junction bases left unmatched: 10. CDR3 length equals 13 residues.

This chain links TRBV2 with TRBJ2-1, with 11 bases matching TRBD2. Per germline, CDR1 SNHLY and CDR2 FYNNEI. The length of the CDR3 is 15 residues. The junction had 6 bases not matched to a gene; V was cut back by 4 bases and J by 7 bases. CDR3 in amino acids: CASSGASGGNNEQFF. The CDR3 DNA reads as TGTGCCAGCAGTGGGGCTAGCGGGGGGAATAATGAGCAGTTCTTC. The variable domain in full, with the rest retrieved from reference TRBV2 and TRBJ2-1, is EPEVTQTPSHQVTQMGQEVILRCVPISNHLYFYWYRQILGQKVEFLVSFYNNEISEKSEIFDDQFSVERPDGSNFTLKIRSTKLEDSAMYFCASSGASGGNNEQFFGPGTRLTVL.

CDR3 DNA: TGTGCCAGCAGTTCCGGGGGACAGGGAAAGGCGGCCGACACTGAAGCTTTCTTT. It translates to CASSSGGQGKAADTEAFF. This rearrangement joins TRBV28 to TRBJ1-1; TRBD1 aligns across 9 bases. CDR3 length equals 18 residues. V shed 4 bases, J shed 3 bases, and the junction held 15 bases outside the gene matches. CDR1 is MDHEN and CDR2 is SYDVKM in the germline V gene.

The chain joins TRBV18 to TRBJ2-3; D ambiguous. The CDR3 runs 14 residues. V was shortened by 6 bases and J by 0 bases, with 10 bases between the two germline ends. Per the germline V gene, CDR1 is KGHSH and CDR2 is LQKENI. This CDR3 is CASSPETSTDTQYF. CDR3 coding DNA: TGTGCCAGCTCGCCGGAGACTAGCACAGATACGCAGTATTTT.

This chain connects TRBV27 to TRBJ2-5; tentative D call: TRBD1 (6 bases). V was shortened by 2 bases and J by 1 base, with 8 bases between the two germline ends. Germline V gene lookup returns CDR1 MNHEY and CDR2 SMNVEV (reference sequence). The length of the CDR3 is 14 residues. The CDR3 is CASSLDRIQETQYF. DNA for the CDR3: TGTGCCAGCAGTTTAGACAGGATCCAAGAGACCCAGTACTTC.

The J gene is TRBJ1-2, the V gene TRBV2; 7 bases align to TRBD1. The CDR3 consists of 13 residues. Germline loops: CDR1 SNHLY, CDR2 FYNNEI. The J segment lost 6 bases and the V segment lost 4 bases, leaving 5 bases of the junction unmatched. CDR3 region: CASSVDREDGYTF. The CDR3 nucleotides read TGTGCCAGCAGTGTCGACAGGGAGGATGGCTACACCTTC.

J is TRBJ2-2 and V is TRBV29-1; D might be TRBD1 or TRBD2, each matching 5 bases. Germline values: CDR1 SQVTM, CDR2 ANQGSEA. There are 16 residues in the CDR3. Trimming removed 5 bases at V and 3 bases at J, with 19 bases between. In DNA, the CDR3 is TGCAGCGTTATGGCGTTCCTCGGGGCACACACCGGGGAGCTGTTTTTT. Translation gives CSVMAFLGAHTGELFF.

This clonotype was observed a handful of times. This chain connects TRBV11-2 to TRBJ1-5, with 12 bases aligning to TRBD1. The trim removed 5 bases at V and 3 bases at J, leaving 2 bases unmatched. This CDR3 has 15 amino acids. Germline V gene data show CDR1 as SGHAT and CDR2 as FQNNGV. The CDR3 DNA reads TGTGCCAGCAGCAGGGGACAGGGGGCCAATCAGCCCCAGCATTTT. It specifies CASSRGQGANQPQHF. The whole variable domain, remainder taken from reference TRBV11-2 and TRBJ1-5, is EAGVAQSPRYKIIEKRQSVAFWCNPISGHATLYWYQQILGQGPKLLIQFQNNGVVDDSQLPKDRFSAERLKGVDSTLKIQPAKLEDSAVYLCASSRGQGANQPQHFGDGTRLSIL.

This clonotype turned up a few times. The chain joins TRBV4-1 to TRBJ1-1, with D perhaps matching TRBD1 (5 bases). Trimming left V 4 bases short and J 0 bases short, with 18 bases between. The CDR3 extends over 17 amino acids. Germline CDR1 and CDR2: MGHRA and YSYEKL. CDR3 residues: CASSPVLVGGLNTEAFF. The CDR3 bases are TGCGCCAGCAGCCCTGTCTTGGTCGGGGGATTGAACACTGAAGCTTTCTTT.

To note about this clonotype: Germline and junction disagree at one end, which may indicate a read error. The J gene is TRBJ2-3, the V gene TRBV7-7, with unresolved D. Germline CDR1 and CDR2: SSHAT and FNYEAQ (reference sequence). CDR3 size: 13 residues. The CDR3 sequence: CASSSRVGDTQYF. The CDR3 DNA reads TGTGCTAGCAGCTCCCGTGTCGGGGATACGCAGTATTTT.

The chain couples TRBV6-5 to TRBJ1-6; TRBD1 is a possible D gene (5 bases). CDR1 and CDR2 from the germline V gene are MNHEY and SVGAGI. The CDR3 totals 15 residues. The ends were cut back, 5 bases at V and 8 bases at J, with 16 bases in the middle. CDR3 sequence: CASSRTPRADSPLHF. The CDR3 region has the DNA TGTGCCAGCAGTCGGACTCCCAGGGCTGATTCACCCCTCCACTTT.

This clonotype was detected only a few times. The chain employs TRBV20-1 and TRBJ1-1; weak D call: TRBD1 (6 bases). Deletions cut 1 base from V and 1 base from J, with 10 bases between. The CDR3 covers 14 residues. Germline CDR1 is DFQATT and CDR2 is SNEGSKA (reference sequence). CDR3 protein: CSARADRWNTEAFF. The CDR3 DNA sequence: TGCAGTGCTAGAGCTGACAGGTGGAACACTGAAGCTTTCTTT.

This clonotype was seen a few times. V usage is TRBV24-1 and J usage is TRBJ1-1; D is unresolved. V was shortened by 11 bases and J by 10 bases, with 13 bases between the two germline ends. The CDR3 contains 10 residues. The germline CDR1 and CDR2 sequences are KGHDR and SFDVKD. The CDR3 region has the DNA TGTGCCATGTATACAAAGGTAGCTTTCTTT. Encoded protein: CAMYTKVAFF.

The chain carries TRBV29-1 and TRBJ1-1, with D possibly matching TRBD1 (6 bases). With 6 bases removed from V and 0 bases from J, the gap between germline ends came to 8 bases. The CDR3 is 12 amino acids. The germline V gene encodes CDR1 SQVTM and CDR2 ANQGSEA. DNA of the CDR3: TGCAGCGTGGGACATTTGAACACTGAAGCTTTCTTT. It specifies CSVGHLNTEAFF.

This clonotype occurred a few times. The chain employs TRBV18 and TRBJ2-3, with 7 nucleotides matching TRBD2. CDR3 length equals 15 residues. CDR1 is KGHSH and CDR2 is LQKENI in the germline V gene. J lost 3 bases, V lost 1 base, and 4 bases had no gene match. The chain's CDR3 is CASSPRLAQTDTQYF. CDR3 nucleotides: TGTGCCAGCTCACCACGACTAGCTCAGACAGATACGCAGTATTTT. The variable domain in full, with the rest retrieved from reference TRBV18 and TRBJ2-3, is NAGVMQNPRHLVRRRGQEARLRCSPMKGHSHVYWYRQLPEEGLKFMVYLQKENIIDESGMPKERFSAEFPKEGPSILRIQQVVRGDSAAYFCASSPRLAQTDTQYFGPGTRLTVL.

In this sample, this clonotype turned up a few times. The chain carries TRBV18 and TRBJ2-7; D unclear. The CDR3 has 13 amino acids. V lost 5 bases, J lost 1 base, and 9 bases lay in between. Per the germline V gene, CDR1 is KGHSH and CDR2 is LQKENI. The CDR3: CASSGLPSYEQYF. Written as DNA, the CDR3 is TGTGCCAGCTCAGGCCTCCCGTCCTACGAGCAGTACTTC.

This clonotype was counted between two and nine times. The gene calls are TRBV20-1 and TRBJ1-1; 9 nucleotides line up with TRBD1. V was pared by 6 bases and J by 1 base, with 6 bases of the junction left unmatched. The CDR3 is 14 amino acids. The germline V gene has CDR1 DFQATT and CDR2 SNEGSKA (reference sequence). CDR3 sequence reads: CSARDRVENTEAFF. The CDR3 DNA reads as TGCAGTGCCAGGGACAGGGTGGAGAACACTGAAGCTTTCTTT.

This clonotype was detected a few times. A read error may produce the germline difference seen at one junction end. The rearrangement links TRBV7-9 to TRBJ1-2; possible D gene TRBD1, 5 bases. Germline lookup yields CDR1 SEHNR and CDR2 FQNEAQ (reference sequence). The CDR3 is made up of 12 amino acids. The CDR3 region is CASSLDSTGPSF. CDR3 sequence (DNA): TGTGCCAGCAGCTTAGATTCTACAGGCCCATCCTTC. The whole variable domain, filled in from reference TRBV7-9 and TRBJ1-2, reads DTGVSQNPRHKITKRGQNVTFRCDPISEHNRLYWYRQTLGQGPEFLTYFQNEAQLEKSRLLSDRFSAERPKGSFSTLEIQRTEQGDSAMYLCASSLDSTGPSFGSGTRLTVV.

This chain uses TRBV6-2 or TRBV6-3 with TRBJ1-1; weak D call: TRBD1 (5 bases). Looked up from germline, CDR1 is MNHEY and CDR2 is SVGEGT. V dropped 8 bases and J dropped 1 base, with 11 bases sitting between them. CDR3 length: 13 residues. DNA of the CDR3: TGTGCCAGCGGGGGACTGACGAACACTGAAGCTTTCTTT. This encodes CASGGLTNTEAFF.